This T cell receptor beta chain originates from a study of T cell changes during pregnancy in multiple sclerosis. Generated by immunoSEQ multiplex PCR, the TCRdb table keeps only in-frame clones and is missing some. This sample has some 56,000 clones, with more than 85% found just once. With 8 bases clipped from V and 4 bases from J, the junction kept 6 bases outside the gene matches. From germline, CDR1 is SQVTM and CDR2 ANQGSEA. The CDR3 totals 12 residues. This sequence was found in a female donor in good health, enrolled as a control in a pregnancy study. Sequencing was performed on peripheral blood, taken in the third trimester of pregnancy. V gene TRBV29-1 combines with J gene TRBJ1-2; TRBD1 matches 8 bases. In DNA, the CDR3 is TGCAGCCTCGACAGGGGCGGCTATGGCTACACCTTC. Protein sequence: CSLDRGGYGYTF. The whole variable domain, remainder taken from reference TRBV29-1 and TRBJ1-2, is SAVISQKPSRDICQRGTSLTIQCQVDSQVTMMFWYRQQPGQSLTLIATANQGSEATYESGFVIDKFPISRPNLTFSTLTVSNMSPEDSSIYLCSLDRGGYGYTFGSGTRLTVV.